The rows below give T cell receptor beta chains drawn from one sample of a study of blood T cells in healthy people across ages. TCRdb called the 5' RACE reads again in MiXCR, with one record for every CDR3 protein. The sample lists approximately 1.5 million distinct CDR3 sequences; under 55% were seen once. The sample comprised blood. These receptors all stem from a woman aged 18-29 years in good health. Both conserved end residues are part of each CDR3.

V,J,CDR3
TRBV24-1,TRBJ2-5,CATSPRDRADPWETQYF
TRBV10-3,TRBJ2-1,CAISGVSGTSGRKGSYNEQFF
TRBV6-2/TRBV6-3,TRBJ2-3,CASSYLGLGAQYF
TRBV24-1,TRBJ2-5,CATSETGTRQETQYF
TRBV6-5,TRBJ1-2,CASTYAATGSGYTF
TRBV6-2/TRBV6-3,TRBJ1-6,CASLRGQGFSPLYF
TRBV10-3,TRBJ2-4,CAISESGQQLKNIQYF
TRBV30,TRBJ1-5,CAWSAGGSNQPQHF
TRBV25-1,NA,CASSEYMGQETQYF
TRBV7-9,TRBJ2-4,CASSTGGAEAKNIQYF
TRBV4-2,NA,CASSQDPQGQTQYF
TRBV7-2,TRBJ2-7,CASSSSGTVGYEQYF
TRBV29-1,TRBJ1-5,CSVTGTDNQPQHF
TRBV5-1,TRBJ2-3,CASSPPARGVDTQYF
TRBV10-3,TRBJ1-4,CAISETAEKLFF
TRBV11-2,TRBJ2-1,CASTGWTSGANEQFF
TRBV20-1,TRBJ1-2,CSARLRGYTF
TRBV3-1,TRBJ2-2,CASSQEGVRELFF
TRBV29-1,TRBJ2-1,CSVYRGDGEQFF
TRBV6-2/TRBV6-3,TRBJ2-7,CASTTRTRSYEQYF
TRBV20-1,NA,CSARKIGLSYEQFF
TRBV7-2,TRBJ1-2,CASSIRQGANGYTF
TRBV10-3,TRBJ1-5,CAISPRTDQPQHF